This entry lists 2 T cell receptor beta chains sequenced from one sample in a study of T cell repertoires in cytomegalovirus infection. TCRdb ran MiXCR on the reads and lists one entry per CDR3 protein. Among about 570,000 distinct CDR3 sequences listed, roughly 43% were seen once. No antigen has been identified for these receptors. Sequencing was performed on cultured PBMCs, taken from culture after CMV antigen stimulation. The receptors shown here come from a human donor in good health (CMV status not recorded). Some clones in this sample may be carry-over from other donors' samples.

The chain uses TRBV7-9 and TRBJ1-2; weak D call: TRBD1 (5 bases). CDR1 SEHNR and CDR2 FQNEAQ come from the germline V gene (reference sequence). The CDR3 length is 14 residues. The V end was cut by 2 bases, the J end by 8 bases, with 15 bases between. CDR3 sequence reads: CASSLQGSSSGYTF. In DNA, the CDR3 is TGTGCCAGCAGCTTACAGGGATCAAGCAGCGGCTACACCTTC.

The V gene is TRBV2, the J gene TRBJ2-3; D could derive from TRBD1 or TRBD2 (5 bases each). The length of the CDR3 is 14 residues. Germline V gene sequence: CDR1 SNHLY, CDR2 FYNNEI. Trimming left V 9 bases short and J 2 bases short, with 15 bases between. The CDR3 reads CASQGPKYTDTQYF. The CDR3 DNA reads TGTGCCAGTCAGGGACCTAAATACACAGATACGCAGTATTTT.